This T cell receptor beta chain originates from a study of Ad26.COV2.S vaccination and SARS-CoV-2 variants. Documented treatment: roughly 20 received Ad26.COV2.S at low or high dose, single or two shots; 5 received placebo; per-sample allocation not given. Day 63 following the first vaccine or placebo injection was when the samples were taken. CDR3 size: 15 residues. V trimming: 4 bases; J trimming: 5 bases; junction bases outside the gene matches: 6. The germline V gene has CDR1 SGHNT and CDR2 YYREEE (reference sequence). Using immunoSEQ multiplex PCR, the repertoire was profiled, and TCRdb retains in-frame clones only, with some absent. The profile covers about 400,000 clones, with about 91% appearing a single time and around 1.9% taken by the ten largest. Details on this clone: Other DNA sequences in the same sample also yield this CDR3.

The material sequenced was peripheral blood, taken in a trial of Ad26.COV2.S vaccine versus placebo. This clonotype was obtained from a person between 18 and 59 years old who received the Ad26.COV2.S COVID-19 vaccine or a placebo. The genes are TRBV5-4 and TRBJ2-5, with 12 bases aligning to TRBD1. The CDR3 loop is CASSLGDRGRETQYF. CDR3 sequence (DNA): TGTGCCAGCAGCCTCGGGGACAGGGGGCGGGAGACCCAGTACTTC.